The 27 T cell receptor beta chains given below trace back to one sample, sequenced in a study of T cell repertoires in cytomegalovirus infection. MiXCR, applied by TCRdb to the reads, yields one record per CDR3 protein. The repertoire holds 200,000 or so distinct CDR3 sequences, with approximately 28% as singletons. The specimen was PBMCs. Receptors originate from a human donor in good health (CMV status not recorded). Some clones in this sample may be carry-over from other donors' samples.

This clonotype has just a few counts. CDR3 sequence (DNA): TGCGCCAGCAGCCCGGACAGGGGGGGCTACGAGCAGTACTTC. Translation gives CASSPDRGGYEQYF. This chain uses TRBV5-1 with TRBJ2-7; 10 bases map to TRBD1. This CDR3 comprises 14 residues. The germline V gene encodes CDR1 SGHRS and CDR2 YFSETQ. With V trimmed by 4 bases and J by 3 bases, 4 bases remained unmatched.

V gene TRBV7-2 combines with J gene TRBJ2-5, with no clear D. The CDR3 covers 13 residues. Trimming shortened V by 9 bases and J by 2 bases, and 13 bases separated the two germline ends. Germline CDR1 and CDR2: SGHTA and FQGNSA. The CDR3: CASSRAFQETQYF. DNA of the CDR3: TGTGCCAGTTCTAGGGCTTTTCAAGAGACCCAGTACTTC.

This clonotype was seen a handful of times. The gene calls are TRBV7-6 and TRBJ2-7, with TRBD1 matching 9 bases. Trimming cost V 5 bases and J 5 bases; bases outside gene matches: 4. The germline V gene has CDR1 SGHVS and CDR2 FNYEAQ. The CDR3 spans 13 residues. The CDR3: CASSITGGDEQYF. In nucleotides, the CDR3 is TGTGCCAGCAGCATCACAGGGGGCGACGAGCAGTACTTC.

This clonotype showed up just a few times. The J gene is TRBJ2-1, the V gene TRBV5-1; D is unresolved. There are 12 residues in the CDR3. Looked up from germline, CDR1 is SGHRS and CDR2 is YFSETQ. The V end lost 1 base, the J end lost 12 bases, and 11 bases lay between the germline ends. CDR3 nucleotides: TGCGCCAGCAGCTTGAAGAACGGTGCGCAGTTCTTC. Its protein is CASSLKNGAQFF.

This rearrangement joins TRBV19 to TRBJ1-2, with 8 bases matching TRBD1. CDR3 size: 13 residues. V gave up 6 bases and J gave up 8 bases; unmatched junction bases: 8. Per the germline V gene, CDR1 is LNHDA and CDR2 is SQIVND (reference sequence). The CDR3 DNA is TGTGCCAGTAGCGACAGGGGAATCACCGGCTACACCTTC. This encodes CASSDRGITGYTF.

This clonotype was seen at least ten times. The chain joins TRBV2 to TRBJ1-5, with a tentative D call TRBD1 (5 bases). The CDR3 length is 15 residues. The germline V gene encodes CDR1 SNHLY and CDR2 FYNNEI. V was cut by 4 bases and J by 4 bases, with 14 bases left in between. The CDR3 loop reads CASSGVTGENQPQHF. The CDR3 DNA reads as TGTGCCAGCAGTGGAGTGACGGGGGAAAATCAGCCCCAGCATTTT.

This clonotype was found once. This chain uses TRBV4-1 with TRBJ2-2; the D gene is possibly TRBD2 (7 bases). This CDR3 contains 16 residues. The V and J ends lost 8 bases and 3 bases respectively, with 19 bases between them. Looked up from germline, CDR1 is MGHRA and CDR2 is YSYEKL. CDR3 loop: CASSPRGGADTGELFF. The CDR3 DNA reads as TGCGCCAGCTCACCAAGAGGGGGGGCGGACACCGGGGAGCTGTTTTTT.

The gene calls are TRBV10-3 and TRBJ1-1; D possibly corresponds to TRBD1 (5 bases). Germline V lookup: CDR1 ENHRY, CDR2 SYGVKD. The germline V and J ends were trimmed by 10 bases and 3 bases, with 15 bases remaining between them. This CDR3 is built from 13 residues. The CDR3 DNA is TGTGCCAGTAAGTTAAGGGGAGACACTGAAGCTTTCTTT. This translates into CASKLRGDTEAFF.

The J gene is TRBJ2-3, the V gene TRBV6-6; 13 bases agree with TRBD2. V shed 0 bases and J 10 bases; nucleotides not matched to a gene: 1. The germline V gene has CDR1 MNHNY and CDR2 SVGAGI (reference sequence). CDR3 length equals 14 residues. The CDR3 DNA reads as TGTGCCAGCAGTTACTCGACTAGCGGGGGGTCGCAGTATTTT. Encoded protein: CASSYSTSGGSQYF.

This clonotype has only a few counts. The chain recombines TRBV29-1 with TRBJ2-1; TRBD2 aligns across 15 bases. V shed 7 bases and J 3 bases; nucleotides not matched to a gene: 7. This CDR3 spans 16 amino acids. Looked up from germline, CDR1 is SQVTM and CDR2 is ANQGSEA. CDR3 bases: TGCAGCGGTAGGACTAGCGGGGGGGTTTTCTACAATGAGCAGTTCTTC. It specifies CSGRTSGGVFYNEQFF.

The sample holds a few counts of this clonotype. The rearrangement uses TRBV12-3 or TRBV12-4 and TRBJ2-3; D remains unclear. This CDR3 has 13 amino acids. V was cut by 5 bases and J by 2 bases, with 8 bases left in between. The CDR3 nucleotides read TGTGCCAGCAGTCTCCTTTACACAGATACGCAGTATTTT. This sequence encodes CASSLLYTDTQYF.

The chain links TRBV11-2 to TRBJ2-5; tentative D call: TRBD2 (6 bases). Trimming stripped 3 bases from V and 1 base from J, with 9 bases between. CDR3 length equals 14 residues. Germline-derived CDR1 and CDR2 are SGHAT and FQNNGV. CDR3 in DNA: TGTGCCAGCAGCTTTGGAGGGACCCAAGAGACCCAGTACTTC. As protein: CASSFGGTQETQYF.

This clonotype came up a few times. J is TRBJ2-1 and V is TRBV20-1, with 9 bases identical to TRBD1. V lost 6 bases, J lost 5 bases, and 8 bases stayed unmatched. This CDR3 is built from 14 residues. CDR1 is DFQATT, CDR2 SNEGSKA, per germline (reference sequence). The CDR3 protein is CSAWTGTGHNEQFF. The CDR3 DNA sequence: TGCAGTGCGTGGACCGGGACAGGGCACAATGAGCAGTTCTTC.

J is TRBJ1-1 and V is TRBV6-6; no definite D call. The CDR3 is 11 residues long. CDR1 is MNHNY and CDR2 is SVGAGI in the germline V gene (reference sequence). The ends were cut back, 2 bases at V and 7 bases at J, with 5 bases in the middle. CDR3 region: CASSYGSEAFF. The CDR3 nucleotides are TGTGCCAGCAGTTACGGGAGTGAAGCTTTCTTT.

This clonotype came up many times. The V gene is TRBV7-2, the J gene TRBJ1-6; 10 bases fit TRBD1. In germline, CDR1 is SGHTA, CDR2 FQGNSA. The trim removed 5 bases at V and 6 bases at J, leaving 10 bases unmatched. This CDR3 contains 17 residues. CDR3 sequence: CASSPRDRGFGNSPLHF. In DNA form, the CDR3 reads TGTGCCAGCAGCCCCCGGGACAGGGGATTTGGTAATTCACCCCTCCACTTT.

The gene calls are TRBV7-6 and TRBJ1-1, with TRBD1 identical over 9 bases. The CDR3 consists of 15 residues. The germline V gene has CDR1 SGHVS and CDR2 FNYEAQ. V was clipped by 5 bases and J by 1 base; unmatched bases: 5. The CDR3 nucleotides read TGTGCCAGCAGCAGGGGGACAGGGCCGAACACTGAAGCTTTCTTT. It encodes CASSRGTGPNTEAFF.

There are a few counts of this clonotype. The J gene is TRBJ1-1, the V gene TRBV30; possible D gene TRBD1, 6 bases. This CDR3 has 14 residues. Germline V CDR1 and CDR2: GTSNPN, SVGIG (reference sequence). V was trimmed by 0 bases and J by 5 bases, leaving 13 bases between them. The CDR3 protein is CAWSVPGVLTEAFF. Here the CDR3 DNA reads TGTGCCTGGAGTGTACCAGGGGTTCTAACTGAAGCTTTCTTT. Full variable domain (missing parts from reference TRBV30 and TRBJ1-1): SQTIHQWPATLVQPVGSPLSLECTVEGTSNPNLYWYRQAAGRGLQLLFYSVGIGQISSEVPQNLSASRPQDRQFILSSKKLLLSDSGFYLCAWSVPGVLTEAFFGQGTRLTVV.

The CDR3 sequence: CASSTGGAYGYTF. The CDR3, as DNA: TGTGCCAGCAGCACAGGGGGGGCCTATGGCTACACCTTC. V usage is TRBV12-3 or TRBV12-4 and J usage is TRBJ1-2; the match to TRBD1 covers 8 bases. V shed 6 bases, J shed 4 bases, and the junction held 4 bases outside the gene matches. There are 13 residues in the CDR3.

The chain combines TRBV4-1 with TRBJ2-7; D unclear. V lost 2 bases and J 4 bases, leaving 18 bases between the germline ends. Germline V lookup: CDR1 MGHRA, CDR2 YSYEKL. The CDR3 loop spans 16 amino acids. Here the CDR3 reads CASSQTTMYAPYEQYF. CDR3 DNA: TGCGCCAGCAGCCAAACTACAATGTACGCTCCTTACGAGCAGTACTTC.

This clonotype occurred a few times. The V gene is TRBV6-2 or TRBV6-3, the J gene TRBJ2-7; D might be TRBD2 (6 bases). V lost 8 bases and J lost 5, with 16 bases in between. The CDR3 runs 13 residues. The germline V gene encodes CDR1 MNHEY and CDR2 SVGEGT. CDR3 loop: CASGRRGTNEQYF. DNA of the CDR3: TGTGCCAGCGGAAGGAGGGGCACCAACGAGCAGTACTTC.

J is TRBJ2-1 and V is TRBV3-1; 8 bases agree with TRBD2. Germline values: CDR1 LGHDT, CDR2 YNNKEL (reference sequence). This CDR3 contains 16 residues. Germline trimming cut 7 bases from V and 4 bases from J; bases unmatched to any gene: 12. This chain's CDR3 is CASNSGASGLYNEQFF. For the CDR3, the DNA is TGTGCCAGCAACTCCGGGGCTAGCGGGCTTTACAATGAGCAGTTCTTC.

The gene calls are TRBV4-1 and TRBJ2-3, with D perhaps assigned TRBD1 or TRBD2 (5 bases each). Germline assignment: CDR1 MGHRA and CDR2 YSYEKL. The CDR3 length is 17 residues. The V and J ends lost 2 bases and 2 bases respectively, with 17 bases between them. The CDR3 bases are TGCGCCAGCAGCCAACATGTACTACCGGGACCCACAGATACGCAGTATTTT. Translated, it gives CASSQHVLPGPTDTQYF.

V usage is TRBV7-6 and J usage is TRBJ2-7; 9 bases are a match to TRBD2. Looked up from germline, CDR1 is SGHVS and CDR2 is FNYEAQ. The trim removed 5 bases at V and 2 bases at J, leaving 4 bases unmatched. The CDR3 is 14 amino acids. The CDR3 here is CASSRGTSTYEQYF. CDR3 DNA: TGTGCCAGCAGCCGAGGGACTAGCACCTACGAGCAGTACTTC.

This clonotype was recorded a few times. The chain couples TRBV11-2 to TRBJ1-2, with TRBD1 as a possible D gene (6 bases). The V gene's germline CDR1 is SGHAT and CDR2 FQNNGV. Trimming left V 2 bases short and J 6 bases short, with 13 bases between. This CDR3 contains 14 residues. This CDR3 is CASSLFGRGDGYTF. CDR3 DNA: TGTGCCAGCAGCTTATTCGGCAGGGGAGATGGCTACACCTTC.

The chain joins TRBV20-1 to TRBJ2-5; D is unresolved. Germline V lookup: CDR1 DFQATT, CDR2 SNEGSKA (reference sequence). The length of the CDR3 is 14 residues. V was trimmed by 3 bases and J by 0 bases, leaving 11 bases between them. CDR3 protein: CSASMAGDQETQYF. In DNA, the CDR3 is TGCAGTGCTAGCATGGCAGGCGACCAAGAGACCCAGTACTTC.

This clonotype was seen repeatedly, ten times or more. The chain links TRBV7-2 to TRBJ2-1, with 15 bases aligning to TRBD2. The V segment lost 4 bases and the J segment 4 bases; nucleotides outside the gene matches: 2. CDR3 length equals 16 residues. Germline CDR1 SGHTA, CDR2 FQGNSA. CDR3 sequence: CASSWTSGGVYNEQFF. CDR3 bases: TGTGCCAGCAGCTGGACTAGCGGGGGGGTGTACAATGAGCAGTTCTTC.

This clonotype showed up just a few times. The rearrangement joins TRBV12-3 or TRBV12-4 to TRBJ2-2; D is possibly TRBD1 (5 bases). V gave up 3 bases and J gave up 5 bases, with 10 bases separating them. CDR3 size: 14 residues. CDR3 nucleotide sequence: TGTGCCAGCAGTTTTGTGAAGGGGACCGGGGAGCTGTTTTTT. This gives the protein CASSFVKGTGELFF.